These 32 T cell receptor beta chains came from one sample sequenced in a study of blood T cell repertoires in COVID-19. Generated by immunoSEQ multiplex PCR, the TCRdb table keeps only in-frame clones and is missing some. The table shows over 55,000 clones, with around three quarters occurring only once. Sequencing input: peripheral blood. The receptors here all came from a woman aged 70-85 years with acute or convalescent COVID-19.

The V gene is TRBV9, the J gene TRBJ1-3; D gene uncertain. From germline, CDR1 is SGDLS and CDR2 YYNGEE. Trimming pared 0 bases from V and 4 bases from J, leaving 11 bases between. CDR3 size: 15 residues. CDR3 DNA sequence: TGTGCCAGCAGCGTAGGCGGTCCTGGAGGAAACACCATATATTTT. Protein: CASSVGGPGGNTIYF.

This chain links TRBV5-1 with TRBJ1-2; D uncertain. V was clipped by 4 bases and J by 6 bases, with 16 bases between them. Germline V gives CDR1 SGHRS, CDR2 YFSETQ. This CDR3 has 14 residues. CDR3 protein: CASSKTASYDGYTF. The CDR3 DNA follows: TGCGCCAGCAGCAAAACAGCCAGTTATGATGGCTACACCTTC.

This chain joins TRBV6-1 and TRBJ1-4; perhaps TRBD1 as D (6 bases). The germline V gene has CDR1 MNHNS and CDR2 SASEGT. The ends were cut back, 3 bases at V and 8 bases at J, with 10 bases in the middle. The CDR3 extends over 13 amino acids. The CDR3 region is CASSDWQGEKLFF. The CDR3, as DNA: TGTGCCAGCAGTGATTGGCAGGGGGAAAAACTGTTTTTT.

The J gene is TRBJ2-7, the V gene TRBV5-1, with a tentative D call TRBD2 (5 bases). The CDR3 loop spans 18 amino acids. V lost 0 bases, J lost 3 bases, and 22 bases lay in between. The germline CDR1 and CDR2 sequences are SGHRS and YFSETQ. The CDR3 spells CASSLGHLGGLSGYEQYF. DNA for the CDR3: TGCGCCAGCAGCTTGGGACACCTAGGAGGCTTATCCGGCTACGAGCAGTACTTC.

The chain recombines TRBV7-2 with TRBJ1-1, with D possibly matching TRBD1 (6 bases). Germline V gene data show CDR1 as SGHTA and CDR2 as FQGNSA. The CDR3 runs to 15 residues. Trimming shortened V by 1 base and J by 2 bases, and 11 bases separated the two germline ends. This CDR3 is CASSLEGTTNTEAFF. The CDR3, as DNA: TGTGCCAGCAGCTTAGAGGGGACAACCAACACTGAAGCTTTCTTT.

This clone was observed a single time. The chain employs TRBV5-1 and TRBJ2-1; 8 nucleotides match TRBD2. This CDR3 region has 14 residues. J lost 4 bases, V lost 5 bases, and 5 bases had no gene match. Germline V gene lookup returns CDR1 SGHRS and CDR2 YFSETQ. The CDR3: CASRRAGEYNEQFF. The CDR3 coding sequence is TGCGCCAGCAGACGAGCGGGGGAGTACAATGAGCAGTTCTTC.

This chain uses TRBV27 with TRBJ2-1, with D perhaps matching TRBD2 (5 bases). Germline lookup yields CDR1 MNHEY and CDR2 SMNVEV (reference sequence). The CDR3 length is 13 residues. The germline V and J ends were trimmed by 8 bases and 4 bases, with 12 bases remaining between them. The CDR3: CASRGNNYNEQFF. The CDR3 bases are TGTGCCAGCCGGGGTAATAATTACAATGAGCAGTTCTTC.

The chain uses TRBV6-5 and TRBJ2-3; maybe TRBD2 (5 bases). The germline V gene encodes CDR1 MNHEY and CDR2 SVGAGI. The V end lost 6 bases, the J end lost 8 bases, and 12 bases lay between the germline ends. The CDR3 runs 12 residues. The CDR3, as DNA: TGTGCCAGCAGCCCCTCGGGGTTTACGCAGTATTTT. Its protein product is CASSPSGFTQYF.

CDR3 coding DNA: TGCGCCAGCAGCCAAGATAGTCTAGCGGGAGGGCTAGGGGGGTTAAACATTCAGTACTTC. Amino acids: CASSQDSLAGGLGGLNIQYF. The chain links TRBV4-1 to TRBJ2-4; 12 positions match TRBD2. V lost 0 bases and J lost 6; bases outside the gene matches: 15. CDR3 length: 20 residues. Germline V gives CDR1 MGHRA, CDR2 YSYEKL.

The chain couples TRBV6-2 or TRBV6-3 to TRBJ1-2, with 8 bases that match TRBD1. In germline, CDR1 is MNHEY, CDR2 SVGEGT. Trimming removed 5 bases from V and 6 bases from J; junction bases left unmatched: 8. The CDR3 has 14 residues. CDR3 nucleotide sequence: TGTGCCAGCAGTGACAGGGGCTGGGGTGATGGCTACACCTTC. It encodes CASSDRGWGDGYTF.

The chain uses TRBV6-1 and TRBJ2-7; no firm D call. V was cut by 2 bases and J by 5 bases, with 13 bases left in between. Germline CDR1 reads MNHNS; CDR2 reads SASEGT. The CDR3 contains 14 residues. CDR3 protein: CASSEFQRSHEQYF. For the CDR3, the DNA is TGTGCCAGCAGTGAATTCCAACGGAGCCACGAGCAGTACTTC.

In this sample, this clone turned up once. V is TRBV9 and J is TRBJ1-1; possible D gene TRBD1, 5 bases. The V gene's germline CDR1 is SGDLS and CDR2 YYNGEE. The CDR3 is 17 residues long. V was cut by 0 bases and J by 3 bases, with 18 bases left in between. The CDR3 nucleotides are TGTGCCAGCAGCGTAGCTGGGGCGGGGCTCGGAGACACTGAAGCTTTCTTT. Its translation is CASSVAGAGLGDTEAFF.

V and J are TRBV6-4 and TRBJ1-2; unclear D gene. The length of the CDR3 is 12 residues. Trimming removed 2 bases at V and 8 bases at J, with 9 bases between. Germline V gives CDR1 MRHNA, CDR2 SNTAGT. The CDR3 DNA reads TGTGCCAGCAGTGACGGTGAGGTCGGCTACACCTTC. Its translation is CASSDGEVGYTF.

The sample holds a few counts of this clone. This chain uses TRBV10-1 with TRBJ1-1, with D possibly TRBD1 on 6 matching bases. The CDR3 length is 15 residues. V was clipped by 5 bases and J by 5 bases, with 18 bases between them. The V gene's germline CDR1 is WNHNN and CDR2 SYGVQD (reference sequence). CDR3 amino acids: CASSLSSGQGTEAFF. CDR3 sequence (DNA): TGCGCCAGCAGTCTTAGTTCGGGGCAGGGGACTGAAGCTTTCTTT.

The chain has TRBV11-2 and TRBJ1-1, with D unclear. There are 12 residues in the CDR3. V lost 5 bases and J lost 6, with 10 bases in between. Germline CDR1 reads SGHAT; CDR2 reads FQNNGV. The CDR3 DNA reads as TGTGCCAGCAGCCCCCAGGAAGCTGAAGCTTTCTTT. Encoded protein: CASSPQEAEAFF.

The chain joins TRBV6-5 to TRBJ2-1; 9 bases line up with TRBD2. The germline V gene encodes CDR1 MNHEY and CDR2 SVGAGI. V was pared by 3 bases and J by 4 bases, with 4 bases of the junction left unmatched. There are 15 residues in the CDR3. The CDR3, as DNA: TGTGCCAGCAGTTATCGTGCGGGAGGGTACAATGAGCAGTTCTTC. Residues: CASSYRAGGYNEQFF.

DNA of the CDR3: TGTGCCAGCAGCCAAGATTTGGGACAGGGGAGAGGCTACACCTTC. Translation: CASSQDLGQGRGYTF. The rearrangement uses TRBV4-2 and TRBJ1-2, with TRBD1 identical over 10 bases. The germline V gene encodes CDR1 LGHNA and CDR2 YNFKEQ. This CDR3 comprises 15 residues. V lost 0 bases to trimming and J lost 8 bases; unmatched junction nucleotides: 6.

The chain employs TRBV5-5 and TRBJ2-3, with 9 bases lining up with TRBD1. V gave up 4 bases and J gave up 0 bases; unmatched junction bases: 12. Germline V lookup: CDR1 SGHKS, CDR2 YYEKEE (reference sequence). CDR3 length: 18 amino acids. The CDR3 loop reads CASSKLYRDRVSTDTQYF. CDR3 sequence (DNA): TGTGCCAGCAGCAAGCTATACCGGGACAGGGTTAGCACAGATACGCAGTATTTT.

J is TRBJ2-7 and V is TRBV5-4; 10 nucleotides agree with TRBD1. This CDR3 is built from 16 residues. The V gene's germline CDR1 is SGHNT and CDR2 YYREEE (reference sequence). V lost 4 bases and J lost 2; bases outside the gene matches: 9. In nucleotides, the CDR3 is TGTGCCAGCAGCCCCCGGCGGACAGGGGGAACCTACGAGCAGTACTTC. Protein sequence: CASSPRRTGGTYEQYF.

The gene calls are TRBV6-5 and TRBJ1-3; TRBD1 is a possible D gene (5 bases). Germline V CDR1 and CDR2: MNHEY, SVGAGI. V gave up 8 bases and J gave up 6 bases, with 17 bases separating them. This CDR3 region has 14 residues. The CDR3 is CASSFDRRTNTIYF. Here the CDR3 DNA reads TGTGCCAGCTCATTTGACAGACGAACAAACACCATATATTTT.

The chain is built from TRBV6-6 and TRBJ1-2, with 10 bases matching TRBD1. Germline V gives CDR1 MNHNY, CDR2 SVGAGI (reference sequence). Losses at the gene ends were 6 bases for V and 0 bases for J; bases not matched to a gene: 4. The CDR3 has 15 amino acids. CDR3 sequence reads: CASSPGQGANYGYTF. The CDR3, as DNA: TGTGCCAGCAGCCCTGGACAGGGGGCTAACTATGGCTACACCTTC.

The chain carries TRBV15 and TRBJ1-1; D may be TRBD1 (5 bases). Germline V gene sequence: CDR1 LNHNV, CDR2 YYDKDF (reference sequence). Trimming removed 3 bases from V and 4 bases from J, with 12 bases in between. The CDR3 is 14 amino acids. The CDR3 nucleotides read TGTGCCACCAGCAGCAGGGCCACCGGCACTGAAGCTTTCTTT. Translated, it gives CATSSRATGTEAFF.

The V call is TRBV6-5, the J call TRBJ2-2; 8 nucleotides agree with TRBD2. The CDR3 totals 16 residues. Germline CDR1 reads MNHEY; CDR2 reads SVGAGI. The trim removed 4 bases at V and 5 bases at J, leaving 9 bases unmatched. CDR3: CASSWTSTQLTGELFF. The CDR3 DNA is TGTGCCAGCAGTTGGACTAGCACGCAGTTAACCGGGGAGCTGTTTTTT.

The chain has TRBV7-2 and TRBJ1-3; 9 bases map to TRBD1. The CDR3 spans 15 residues. V was clipped by 5 bases and J by 1 base; unmatched bases: 3. Germline V gives CDR1 SGHTA, CDR2 FQGNSA. The CDR3 is CASSPQGASGNTIYF. CDR3 nucleotide sequence: TGTGCCAGCAGCCCACAGGGGGCATCTGGAAACACCATATATTTT. The complete variable domain, with remaining parts taken from reference TRBV7-2 and TRBJ1-3, reads GAGVSQSPSNKVTEKGKDVELRCDPISGHTALYWYRQSLGQGLEFLIYFQGNSAPDKSGLPSDRFSAERTGGSVSTLTIQRTQQEDSAVYLCASSPQGASGNTIYFGEGSWLTVV.

The chain employs TRBV28 and TRBJ1-5; D might be TRBD1 (5 bases). The germline V gene encodes CDR1 MDHEN and CDR2 SYDVKM. The CDR3 contains 15 residues. Trimming took 4 bases from V and 2 from J, leaving 12 bases between them. CDR3 in DNA: TGTGCCAGCAGTTCCAGGGTGCTTGGCAATCAGCCCCAGCATTTT. It is translated as CASSSRVLGNQPQHF.

This rearrangement joins TRBV5-4 to TRBJ2-5, with 12 bases aligning to TRBD2. V shed 4 bases and J 3 bases; nucleotides not matched to a gene: 4. The CDR3 is 15 residues long. Germline CDR1 and CDR2: SGHNT and YYREEE (reference sequence). Here the CDR3 reads CASSPTSGSEETQYF. CDR3 coding DNA: TGTGCCAGCAGCCCGACTAGCGGGAGTGAAGAGACCCAGTACTTC.

The V and J genes are TRBV14 and TRBJ1-4; 9 bases match TRBD1. Germline trimming cut 4 bases from V and 5 bases from J; bases unmatched to any gene: 5. The CDR3 runs 15 residues. Germline values: CDR1 SGHDN, CDR2 FVKESK. In DNA, the CDR3 is TGTGCCAGCAGCCGAGGACAGGGGTTAAATGAAAAACTGTTTTTT. Translation gives CASSRGQGLNEKLFF.

The chain links TRBV6-5 to TRBJ1-1; D may be TRBD1 (6 bases). This CDR3 contains 13 residues. CDR1 is MNHEY and CDR2 is SVGAGI in the germline V gene. Trimming shortened V by 8 bases and J by 1 base, and 11 bases separated the two germline ends. In DNA, the CDR3 is TGTGCCAGCCAGGGGCAGGCGAACACTGAAGCTTTCTTT. Translated, it gives CASQGQANTEAFF.

V and J are TRBV7-2 and TRBJ2-7; 8 bases map to TRBD2. This CDR3 region has 12 residues. V lost 7 bases and J lost 6; bases outside the gene matches: 5. The V gene's germline CDR1 is SGHTA and CDR2 FQGNSA. The chain's CDR3 is CASTPGGPEQYF. The CDR3 coding sequence is TGTGCCAGCACCCCGGGAGGGCCCGAGCAGTACTTC.

This clone is a singleton in its sample. The chain is built from TRBV9 and TRBJ1-6; no firm D call. CDR1 is SGDLS and CDR2 is YYNGEE in the germline V gene. The CDR3 is 17 amino acids. The ends were cut back, 4 bases at V and 5 bases at J, with 19 bases in the middle. The CDR3 here is CASSPRWAIAHNSPLHF. The CDR3 region has the DNA TGTGCCAGCAGCCCCAGATGGGCGATTGCCCATAATTCACCCCTCCACTTT.

The V gene is TRBV19, the J gene TRBJ1-5, with 7 bases matching TRBD1. V gave up 8 bases and J gave up 1 base; unmatched junction bases: 5. The length of the CDR3 is 14 residues. The V gene's germline CDR1 is LNHDA and CDR2 SQIVND (reference sequence). CDR3 DNA: TGTGCCAGTGGGATACAGGGGAGCAATCAGCCCCAGCATTTT. It codes for CASGIQGSNQPQHF.

This clone was seen a single time. CDR3 DNA sequence: TGTGCCAGCAGCGCCCGGGCGGGGGATTTTGGCACAGATACGCAGTATTTT. Protein product: CASSARAGDFGTDTQYF. The chain is built from TRBV7-2 and TRBJ2-3; TRBD2 aligns across 7 bases. Germline V CDR1 and CDR2: SGHTA, FQGNSA. The CDR3 consists of 17 residues. J was trimmed by 1 base and V by 5 bases; bases with no gene match: 12.